This T cell receptor (beta chain) comes out of a study of blood T cell repertoires in COVID-19. This table comes from immunoSEQ multiplex PCR, and its TCRdb copy is limited to in-frame clones, with some not included. The sample lists some 460,000 clones, approximately 90% seen once, with 0.7% in the top ten. CDR1 is SGHAT and CDR2 is FQNNGV in the germline V gene. V was pared by 2 bases and J by 8 bases, with 3 bases of the junction left unmatched. The CDR3 consists of 15 residues. The V and J genes are TRBV11-2 and TRBJ1-6; 10 nucleotides line up with TRBD1. The sequenced sample was PBMCs or T cells enriched from blood (not recorded which). The receptor was isolated from a woman under 30 who had recovered from COVID-19. CDR3 sequence reads: CASSLMGQGYSPLHF. CDR3 sequence (DNA): TGTGCCAGCAGCTTAATGGGACAGGGGTATTCACCCCTCCACTTT.